This T cell receptor (beta chain) emerged from a study of CD8+CD57+ T cells in acquired aplastic anemia. CDR1 and CDR2 (germline): SGHRS, YFSETQ. Trimming took 1 base from V and 5 from J, leaving 12 bases between them. CDR3 length equals 15 residues. This clonotype occurred many times. Patients who underwent sequencing had shown CD8+CD57+ cell expansion by flow cytometry. Among the patients, none had received any therapy at the time of blood sampling. The TCR beta profiling, which covered VDJ combination and CDR3 sequence, was carried out using genomic DNA as the template. TCRdb recomputed calls from the reads with MiXCR, one row per CDR3 protein. The repertoire includes roughly 150,000 distinct CDR3 sequences, around half of them detected once, and about 2.9% sits in the top ten.

The chain joins TRBV5-1 to TRBJ2-2; D is unclear. Sequencing was performed on sorted CD4+, CD8+, or CD8+CD57+ T cells (not recorded which) from PBMCs. The source of this sequence is a human donor with aplastic anemia. CDR3 in DNA: TGCGCCAGCAGCTTGTCCCCCCCGCAGACCGGGGAGCTGTTTTTT. Encoded protein: CASSLSPPQTGELFF.